This TCR beta chain was identified during a study of vaccination and CD4 T cells after COVID-19. A remark on this clonotype: The antigen remains undetermined.

Cultured CD4+ T cell DNA was sequenced using the Oncomine TCR Beta short-read assay. TCRdb used MiXCR to reprocess the PCR reads, holding one entry per CDR3 protein. The table shows tens of thousands of distinct CDR3 sequences, with approximately 45% occurring only once. Regarding treatment: roughly 11-day PBMC culture with coronavirus spike peptide pools or control peptides (ViraFEST assay). ViraFEST expanded antigen-specific T cells with peptide pools, then sequenced TCRs. Fewer than 2.5 million PBMCs went into each well for culture with about 9.5 IU/ml IL-2 and 10 ug/ml peptide pools. Sequences were derived from CD4+ T cells from blood, cultured in vitro, sampled after SARS-CoV-2 vaccination. The clonotype originates from a human donor who had recovered from COVID-19.

The chain's CDR3 is CASSLGTANTEAFF. Written as DNA, the CDR3 is TGTGCCAGCAGTTTAGGGACAGCGAACACTGAAGCTTTCTTT. The rearrangement links TRBV12-3 or TRBV12-4 to TRBJ1-1, with a weak D call TRBD1 (6 bases). The CDR3 sequence is 14 residues long. V was trimmed by 1 base and J by 1 base, leaving 7 bases between them.